What follows describes a single T cell receptor (beta chain). The CDR3 is 12 amino acids. Germline CDR1 is SGHDT and CDR2 is YYEEEE. V lost 4 bases, J lost 3 bases, and 7 bases lay in between. The data were produced by immunoSEQ multiplex PCR, yet TCRdb's version contains in-frame clones alone and is incomplete. The data contain around 86,000 clones, under 90% of them singletons. The sample belongs to a study of Ad26.COV2.S vaccination and SARS-CoV-2 variants. This clonotype was obtained from a human donor who had recovered from COVID-19. This rearrangement joins TRBV5-6 to TRBJ1-1; weak D call: TRBD1 (5 bases). This material consisted of peripheral blood, taken after recovery from COVID-19. DNA of the CDR3: TGTGCCAGCAGCATCAGGGACACTGAAGCTTTCTTT. Residues: CASSIRDTEAFF.